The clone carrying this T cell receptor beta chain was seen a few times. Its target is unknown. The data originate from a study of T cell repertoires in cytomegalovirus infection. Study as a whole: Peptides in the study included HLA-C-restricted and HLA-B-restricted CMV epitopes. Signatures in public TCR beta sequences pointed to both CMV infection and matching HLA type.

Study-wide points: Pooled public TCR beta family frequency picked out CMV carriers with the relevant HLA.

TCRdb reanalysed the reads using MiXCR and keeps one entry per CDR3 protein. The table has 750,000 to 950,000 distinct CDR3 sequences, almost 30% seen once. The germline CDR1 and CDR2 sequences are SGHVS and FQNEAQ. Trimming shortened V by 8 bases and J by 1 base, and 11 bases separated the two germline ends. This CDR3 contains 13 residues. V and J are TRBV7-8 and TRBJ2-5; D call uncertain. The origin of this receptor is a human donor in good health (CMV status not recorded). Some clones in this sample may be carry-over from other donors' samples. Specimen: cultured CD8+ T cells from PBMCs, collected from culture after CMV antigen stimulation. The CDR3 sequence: CASDGGAQETQYF. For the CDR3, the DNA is TGTGCCAGCGACGGCGGAGCCCAAGAGACCCAGTACTTC.